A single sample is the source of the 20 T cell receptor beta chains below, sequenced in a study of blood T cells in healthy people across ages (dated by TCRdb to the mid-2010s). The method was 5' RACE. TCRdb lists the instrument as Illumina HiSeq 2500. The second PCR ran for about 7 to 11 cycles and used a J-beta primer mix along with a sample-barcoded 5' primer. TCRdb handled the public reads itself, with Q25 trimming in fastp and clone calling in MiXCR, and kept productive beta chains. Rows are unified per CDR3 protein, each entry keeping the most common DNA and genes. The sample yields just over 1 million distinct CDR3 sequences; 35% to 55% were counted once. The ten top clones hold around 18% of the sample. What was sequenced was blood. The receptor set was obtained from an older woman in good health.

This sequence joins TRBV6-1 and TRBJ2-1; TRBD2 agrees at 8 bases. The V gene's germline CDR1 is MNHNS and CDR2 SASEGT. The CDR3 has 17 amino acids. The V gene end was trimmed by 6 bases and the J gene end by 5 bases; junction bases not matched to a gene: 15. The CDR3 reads CASSHYSLADINNEQFF. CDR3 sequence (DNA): TGTGCCAGCAGCCACTACTCACTAGCGGATATAAACAATGAGCAGTTCTTC.

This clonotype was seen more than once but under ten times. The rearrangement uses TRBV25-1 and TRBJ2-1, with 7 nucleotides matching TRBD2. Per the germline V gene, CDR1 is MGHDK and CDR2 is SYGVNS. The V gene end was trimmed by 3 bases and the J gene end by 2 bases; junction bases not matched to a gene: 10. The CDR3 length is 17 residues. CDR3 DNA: TGTGCCAGCAGTGATCCTAGCGGAGCTAGTACCTACAATGAGCAGTTCTTC. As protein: CASSDPSGASTYNEQFF.

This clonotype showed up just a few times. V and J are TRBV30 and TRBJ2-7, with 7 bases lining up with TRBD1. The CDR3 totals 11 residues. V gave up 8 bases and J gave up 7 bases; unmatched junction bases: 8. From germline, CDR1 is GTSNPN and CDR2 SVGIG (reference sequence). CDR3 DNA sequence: TGTGCCCGACAGGGTCCTAGGGAGCAGTACTTC. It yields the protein CARQGPREQYF.

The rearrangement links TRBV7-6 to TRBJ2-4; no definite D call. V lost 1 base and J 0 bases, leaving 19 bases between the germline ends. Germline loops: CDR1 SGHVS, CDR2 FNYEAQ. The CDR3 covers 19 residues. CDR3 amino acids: CASSLDPLGDPLAKNIQYF. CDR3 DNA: TGTGCCAGCAGCTTAGATCCTCTGGGCGATCCTCTAGCCAAAAACATTCAGTACTTC. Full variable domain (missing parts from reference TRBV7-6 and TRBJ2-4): GAGVSQSPRYKVTKRGQDVALRCDPISGHVSLYWYRQALGQGPEFLTYFNYEAQQDKSGLPNDRFSAERPEGSISTLTIQRTEQRDSAMYRCASSLDPLGDPLAKNIQYFGAGTRLSVL.

CDR3 protein: CASSLDTAYEQYF. The CDR3 DNA sequence: TGCGCCAGCAGCCTGGACACAGCCTACGAGCAGTACTTC. The chain joins TRBV5-1 to TRBJ2-4, with TRBD1 as a possible D gene (5 bases). The closer fit of TRBJ2-7 to the DNA end suggests the J call may be wrong. Germline assignment: CDR1 SGHRS and CDR2 YFSETQ. The CDR3 totals 13 residues.

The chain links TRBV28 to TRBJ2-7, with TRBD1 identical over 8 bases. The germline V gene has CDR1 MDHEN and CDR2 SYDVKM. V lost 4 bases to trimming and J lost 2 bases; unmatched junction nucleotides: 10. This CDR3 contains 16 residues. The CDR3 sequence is CASSSPDRGSPYEQYF. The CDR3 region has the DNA TGTGCCAGCAGTTCCCCCGACAGGGGATCACCCTACGAGCAGTACTTC.

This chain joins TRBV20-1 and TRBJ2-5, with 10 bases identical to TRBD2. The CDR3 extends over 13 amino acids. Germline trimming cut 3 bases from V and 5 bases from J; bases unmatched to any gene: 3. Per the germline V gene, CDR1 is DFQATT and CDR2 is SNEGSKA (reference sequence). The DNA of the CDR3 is TGCAGTGCTAGGCTAGCGGGAGTGGAGACCCAGTACTTC. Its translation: CSARLAGVETQYF.

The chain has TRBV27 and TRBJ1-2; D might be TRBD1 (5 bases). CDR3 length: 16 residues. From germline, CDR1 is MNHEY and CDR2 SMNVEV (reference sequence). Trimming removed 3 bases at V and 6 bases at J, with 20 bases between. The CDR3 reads CASSFLPRDSTHGYTF. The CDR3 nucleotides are TGTGCCAGCAGTTTTTTACCTCGGGACTCTACCCATGGCTACACCTTC.

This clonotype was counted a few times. CDR3 DNA: TGTGCCAGCAGCCAGGACTGGGAGGGCACAGATACGCAGTATTTT. Translating it yields CASSQDWEGTDTQYF. V usage is TRBV9 and J usage is TRBJ2-3, with D possibly TRBD2 on 6 matching bases. Trimming took off 4 bases at V and 1 base at J, with 13 bases between the two ends. The CDR3 runs to 15 residues. Germline CDR1 reads SGDLS; CDR2 reads YYNGEE.

CDR3 in DNA: TGCAGTGCTAGAAATCGACAGGGCTCCTACGAGCAGTACTTC. Residues: CSARNRQGSYEQYF. The chain combines TRBV20-1 with TRBJ2-7; TRBD1 aligns across 7 bases. The CDR3 consists of 14 residues. The germline V gene encodes CDR1 DFQATT and CDR2 SNEGSKA (reference sequence). The J segment lost 0 bases and the V segment lost 2 bases, leaving 4 bases of the junction unmatched.

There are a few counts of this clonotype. The CDR3: CSARWPGATDTQYF. For the CDR3, the DNA is TGCAGTGCTAGGTGGCCAGGTGCCACAGATACGCAGTATTTT. The chain is built from TRBV20-1 and TRBJ2-3; no firm D call. V lost 3 bases and J lost 2, with 12 bases in between. CDR1 DFQATT and CDR2 SNEGSKA come from the germline V gene (reference sequence). The CDR3 consists of 14 residues.

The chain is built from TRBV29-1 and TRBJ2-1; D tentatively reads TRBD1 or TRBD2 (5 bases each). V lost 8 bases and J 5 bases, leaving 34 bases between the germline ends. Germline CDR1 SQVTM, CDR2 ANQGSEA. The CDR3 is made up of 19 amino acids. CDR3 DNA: TGCAGCCCCGTGGGGCCGGGACGGTGGGGAGAAGGGCGAAACAATGAGCAGTTCTTC. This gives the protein CSPVGPGRWGEGRNNEQFF.

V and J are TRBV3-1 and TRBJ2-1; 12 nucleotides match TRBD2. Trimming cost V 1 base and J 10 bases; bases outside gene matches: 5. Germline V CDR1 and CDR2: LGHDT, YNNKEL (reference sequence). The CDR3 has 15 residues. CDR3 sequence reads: CASSQGLAGVEEQFF. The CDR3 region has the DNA TGTGCCAGCAGCCAAGGACTAGCGGGAGTTGAGGAGCAGTTCTTC.

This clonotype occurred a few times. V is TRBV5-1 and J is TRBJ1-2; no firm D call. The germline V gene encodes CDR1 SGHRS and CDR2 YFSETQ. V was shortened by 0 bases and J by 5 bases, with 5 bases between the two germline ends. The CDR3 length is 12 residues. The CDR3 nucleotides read TGCGCCAGCAGCTTGGGAGAGTATGGCTACACCTTC. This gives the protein CASSLGEYGYTF. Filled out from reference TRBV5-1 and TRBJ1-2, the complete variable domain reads KAGVTQTPRYLIKTRGQQVTLSCSPISGHRSVSWYQQTPGQGLQFLFEYFSETQRNKGNFPGRFSGRQFSNSRSEMNVSTLELGDSALYLCASSLGEYGYTFGSGTRLTVV.

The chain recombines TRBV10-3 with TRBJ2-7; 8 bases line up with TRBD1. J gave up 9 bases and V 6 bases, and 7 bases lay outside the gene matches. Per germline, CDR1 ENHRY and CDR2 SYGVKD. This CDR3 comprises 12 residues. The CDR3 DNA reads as TGTGCCATCAGGCAACAGGGGGATGTGCAGTACTTC. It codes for CAIRQQGDVQYF.

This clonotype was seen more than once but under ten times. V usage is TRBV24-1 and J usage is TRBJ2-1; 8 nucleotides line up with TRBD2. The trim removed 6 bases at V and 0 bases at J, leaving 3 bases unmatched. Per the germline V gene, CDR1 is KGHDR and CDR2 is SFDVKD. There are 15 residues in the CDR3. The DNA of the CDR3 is TGTGCCACCAGTCCCAGCGGGAGCTCCTACAATGAGCAGTTCTTC. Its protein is CATSPSGSSYNEQFF.

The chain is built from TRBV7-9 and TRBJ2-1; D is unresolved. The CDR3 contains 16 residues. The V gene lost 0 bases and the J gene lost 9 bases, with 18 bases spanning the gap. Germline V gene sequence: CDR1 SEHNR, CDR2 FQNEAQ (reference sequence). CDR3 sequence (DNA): TGTGCCAGCAGCTTAGCGATGGCGAATAGGGCTCGTGAGCAGTTCTTC. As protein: CASSLAMANRAREQFF.

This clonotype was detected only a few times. This CDR3 reads CAISGQYTEAFF. DNA for the CDR3: TGTGCCATCAGTGGACAGTACACTGAAGCTTTCTTT. The gene calls are TRBV10-3 and TRBJ1-1; possible D gene TRBD1, 5 bases. Germline assignment: CDR1 ENHRY and CDR2 SYGVKD. The CDR3 length is 12 residues. Trimming took 4 bases from V and 3 from J, leaving 6 bases between them.

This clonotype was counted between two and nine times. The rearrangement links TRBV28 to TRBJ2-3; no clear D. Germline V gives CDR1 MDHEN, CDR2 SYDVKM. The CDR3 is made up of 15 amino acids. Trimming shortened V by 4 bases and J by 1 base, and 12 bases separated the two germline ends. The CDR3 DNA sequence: TGTGCCAGCAGTTCCCGCAAACGGGGCACAGATACGCAGTATTTT. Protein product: CASSSRKRGTDTQYF. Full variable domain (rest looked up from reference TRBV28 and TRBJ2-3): DVKVTQSSRYLVKRTGEKVFLECVQDMDHENMFWYRQDPGLGLRLIYFSYDVKMKEKGDIPEGYSVSREKKERFSLILESASTNQTSMYLCASSSRKRGTDTQYFGPGTRLTVL.

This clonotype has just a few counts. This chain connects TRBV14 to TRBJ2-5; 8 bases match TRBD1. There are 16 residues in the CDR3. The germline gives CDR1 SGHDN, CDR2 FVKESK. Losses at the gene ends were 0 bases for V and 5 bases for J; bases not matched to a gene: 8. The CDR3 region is CASSQDPWTGQETQYF. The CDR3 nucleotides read TGTGCCAGCAGCCAAGATCCCTGGACAGGGCAGGAGACCCAGTACTTC.